Each of the 19 T cell receptor beta chains below was sequenced from the same sample in a study of OX40 agonist ivuxolimab in advanced cancers. Receptors were amplified or captured by the immunoSEQ multiplex PCR assay. TCRdb retrieved this table from immuneACCESS and kept in-frame rearrangements only. Not all clones are present; in checked studies, unresolved V genes account for under half, and no reason is known for the remainder. The sample contains about 66,000 clones, about three quarters of them found a single time. The ten largest clones add up to about 1.6% of the sample. The sample was CD4+ or CD8+ T cells sorted from blood, taken in a trial of the OX40 agonist ivuxolimab. These receptor sequences come from an adult with an advanced solid tumor such as melanoma, head and neck, liver or kidney cancer.

The chain combines TRBV27 with TRBJ1-2; D is uncertain. V was cut by 8 bases and J by 0 bases, with 13 bases left in between. Germline CDR1 and CDR2: MNHEY and SMNVEV (reference sequence). This CDR3 spans 14 amino acids. This chain's CDR3 is CASGMNRANYGYTF. CDR3 bases: TGTGCCAGCGGAATGAACAGAGCTAACTATGGCTACACCTTC.

The chain recombines TRBV29-1 with TRBJ1-5, with 7 bases lining up with TRBD1. This CDR3 has 14 residues. V lost 5 bases to trimming and J lost 11 bases; unmatched junction nucleotides: 15. CDR1 and CDR2 from the germline V gene are SQVTM and ANQGSEA. In DNA, the CDR3 is TGCAGCGTTTCTTCGGCAGGGGGTTCTGGGACCCAGCATTTT. Translating gives CSVSSAGGSGTQHF.

CDR3 protein: CAIRFEQGSGNTIYF. CDR3 in DNA: TGTGCCATCAGATTCGAACAGGGGTCCGGAAACACCATATATTTT. The gene calls are TRBV10-3 and TRBJ1-3; 7 bases line up with TRBD1. The V segment lost 6 bases and the J segment 4 bases; nucleotides outside the gene matches: 9. The CDR3 consists of 15 residues. Germline-derived CDR1 and CDR2 are ENHRY and SYGVKD.

This clone was counted between two and nine times. V and J are TRBV5-1 and TRBJ2-3; no firm D call. The CDR3 runs 13 residues. Trimming removed 1 base from V and 1 base from J, with 4 bases in between. Germline assignment: CDR1 SGHRS and CDR2 YFSETQ. In nucleotides, the CDR3 is TGCGCCAGCAGCTTGAGTGGCACAGATACGCAGTATTTT. It translates to CASSLSGTDTQYF.

This clone was detected once. The chain links TRBV11-1 to TRBJ2-3, with 8 bases fitting TRBD1. V lost 3 bases and J lost 3; bases outside the gene matches: 8. CDR3 size: 16 residues. The germline V gene encodes CDR1 SGHAT and CDR2 FQDESV (reference sequence). In nucleotides, the CDR3 is TGTGCCAGCAGCTTCTCTTGGGACAGGATGACAGATACGCAGTATTTT. It yields the protein CASSFSWDRMTDTQYF.

In this sample, this clone turned up a few times. The chain couples TRBV30 to TRBJ1-1, with unresolved D. The V gene's germline CDR1 is GTSNPN and CDR2 SVGIG (reference sequence). The CDR3 runs to 14 residues. The germline V and J ends were trimmed by 0 bases and 0 bases, with 8 bases remaining between them. Here the CDR3 DNA reads TGTGCCTGGAGTGTACGGCGGTTGAACACTGAAGCTTTCTTT. Its translation: CAWSVRRLNTEAFF. The full variable domain, its missing parts supplied by reference TRBV30 and TRBJ1-1, is SQTIHQWPATLVQPVGSPLSLECTVEGTSNPNLYWYRQAAGRGLQLLFYSVGIGQISSEVPQNLSASRPQDRQFILSSKKLLLSDSGFYLCAWSVRRLNTEAFFGQGTRLTVV.

The V and J genes are TRBV4-2 and TRBJ1-2; TRBD1 matches 9 bases. The germline CDR1 and CDR2 sequences are LGHNA and YNFKEQ. The V and J ends lost 2 bases and 3 bases, in that order; junction bases with no gene match: 4. The CDR3 length is 15 residues. DNA of the CDR3: TGTGCCAGCAGCCAACCGGGACAGGGTGACTATGGCTACACCTTC. This encodes CASSQPGQGDYGYTF.

CDR3 protein: CASSVALAGDQETQYF. In DNA form, the CDR3 reads TGTGCCAGCAGCGTAGCACTAGCGGGGGACCAAGAGACCCAGTACTTC. V and J are TRBV9 and TRBJ2-5; 11 nucleotides agree with TRBD2. CDR1 SGDLS and CDR2 YYNGEE come from the germline V gene. This CDR3 contains 16 residues. The ends lost 0 bases at V and 0 bases at J; junction bases unmatched: 1.

The J gene is TRBJ1-1, the V gene TRBV10-3; 7 bases line up with TRBD1. The germline gives CDR1 ENHRY, CDR2 SYGVKD. V lost 9 bases and J lost 9; bases outside the gene matches: 7. The CDR3 consists of 11 residues. The CDR3 region has the DNA TGTGCCATAAAAACAGGGGACCAAGCTTTCTTT. Its translation: CAIKTGDQAFF.

CDR3 in DNA: TGTGCCAGCAGCGCAACAGGGACGAGTCAGCCCCAGCATTTT. Its protein is CASSATGTSQPQHF. This chain links TRBV6-6 with TRBJ1-5; D perhaps matches TRBD1 (6 bases). Between the trimmed V and J ends, which lost 6 bases and 6 bases, there was a span of 15 bases. Germline lookup yields CDR1 MNHNY and CDR2 SVGAGI (reference sequence). The CDR3 spans 14 residues.

In nucleotides, the CDR3 is TGTGCCAGCACCCTACAGACTAGCGGGAGAAGGTGGGACCAAGAGACCCAGTACTTC. Amino acids: CASTLQTSGRRWDQETQYF. The chain combines TRBV2 with TRBJ2-5; 12 positions agree with TRBD2. Trimming at V came to 7 bases and at J to 0 bases, leaving 15 bases not matched to a gene. This CDR3 has 19 amino acids. Germline V lookup: CDR1 SNHLY, CDR2 FYNNEI.

V gene TRBV10-3 combines with J gene TRBJ2-7; D may be TRBD1 or TRBD2 (5 bases each). Germline V gene sequence: CDR1 ENHRY, CDR2 SYGVKD. V was cut by 6 bases and J by 2 bases, with 14 bases left in between. This CDR3 spans 14 amino acids. In DNA, the CDR3 is TGTGCCATCAGGTTGGGGGAAGGCACCTACGAGCAGTACTTC. Its translation: CAIRLGEGTYEQYF.

The V and J genes are TRBV11-3 and TRBJ2-3; D is uncertain. CDR3 length: 13 residues. V was pared by 3 bases and J by 5 bases, with 9 bases between. Per germline, CDR1 SGHNT and CDR2 YENEEA. This CDR3 is CASSFSPKDTQYF. CDR3 in DNA: TGTGCCAGCAGCTTTTCCCCGAAAGATACGCAGTATTTT.

The rearrangement links TRBV5-1 to TRBJ2-1, with D hard to call. Germline V gene lookup returns CDR1 SGHRS and CDR2 YFSETQ. V dropped 4 bases and J dropped 7 bases, with 9 bases sitting between them. The CDR3 totals 12 residues. Here the CDR3 reads CASSRPGNEQFF. DNA of the CDR3: TGCGCCAGCAGCAGACCGGGTAATGAGCAGTTCTTC.

The chain links TRBV5-5 to TRBJ1-1; possible D gene TRBD1, 5 bases. This CDR3 has 14 residues. V was cut by 5 bases and J by 0 bases, with 11 bases left in between. The germline gives CDR1 SGHKS, CDR2 YYEKEE (reference sequence). The CDR3 DNA sequence: TGTGCCAGCAGTTCAGGGAATCTGAACACTGAAGCTTTCTTT. The encoded protein is CASSSGNLNTEAFF.

V gene TRBV4-1 combines with J gene TRBJ2-5; 14 positions agree with TRBD2. V shed 2 bases, J shed 5 bases, and the junction held 7 bases outside the gene matches. From germline, CDR1 is MGHRA and CDR2 YSYEKL. The CDR3 contains 17 residues. CDR3 DNA: TGCGCCAGCAGCCAACCGACTAGCGGGAGGGCCAGGGAGACCCAGTACTTC. This gives the protein CASSQPTSGRARETQYF.

This clone showed up just a few times. The CDR3 sequence: CAWSVAQENYGYTF. The CDR3 DNA follows: TGTGCCTGGAGTGTAGCCCAGGAAAACTATGGCTACACCTTC. The rearrangement uses TRBV30 and TRBJ1-2; D unclear. The V end was cut by 0 bases, the J end by 2 bases, with 10 bases between. The germline V gene has CDR1 GTSNPN and CDR2 SVGIG (reference sequence). CDR3 size: 14 residues.

This clone has just one count. This chain joins TRBV5-1 and TRBJ2-7; 10 bases are a match to TRBD1. Germline CDR1 reads SGHRS; CDR2 reads YFSETQ. CDR3 length equals 15 residues. V was pared by 4 bases and J by 4 bases, with 8 bases of the junction left unmatched. The CDR3 loop is CASSLQTGGVYEQYF. CDR3 nucleotide sequence: TGCGCCAGCAGCCTCCAGACAGGGGGCGTGTACGAGCAGTACTTC.

This rearrangement joins TRBV6-1 to TRBJ1-2; tentatively, D is TRBD1 (6 bases). Germline V lookup: CDR1 MNHNS, CDR2 SASEGT. This CDR3 is 14 amino acids long. V shed 5 bases and J shed 7 bases, with 17 bases lying between them. The CDR3: CASSPTRGGGGYTF. For the CDR3, the DNA is TGTGCCAGCAGTCCTACCAGGGGTGGCGGTGGCTACACCTTC.